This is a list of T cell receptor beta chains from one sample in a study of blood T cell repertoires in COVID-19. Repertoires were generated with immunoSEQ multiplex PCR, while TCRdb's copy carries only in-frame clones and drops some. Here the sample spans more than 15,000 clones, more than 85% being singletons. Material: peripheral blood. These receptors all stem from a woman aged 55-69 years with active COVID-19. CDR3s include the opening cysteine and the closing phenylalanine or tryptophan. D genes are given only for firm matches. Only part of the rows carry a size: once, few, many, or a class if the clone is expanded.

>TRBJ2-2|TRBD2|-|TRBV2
TGTGCCAGCAGTCCGATACGGACTAGCGGGACGAACACCGGGGAGCTGTTTTTT
CASSPIRTSGTNTGELFF
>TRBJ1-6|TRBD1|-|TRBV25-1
TGTGCCAGCAGTGAGACAGGGGACGGTTCACCCCTCCACTTT
CASSETGDGSPLHF
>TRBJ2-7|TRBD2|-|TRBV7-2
TGTGCCAGCAGCTTCGTTGGCGGGGGTCCCTACGAGCAGTACTTC
CASSFVGGGPYEQYF
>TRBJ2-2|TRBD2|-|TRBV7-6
TGTGCCAGCAGCTCCATAGCGGGACCCACCGGGGAGCTGTTTTTT
CASSSIAGPTGELFF
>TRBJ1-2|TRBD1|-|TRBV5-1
TGCGCCAGCAGCCGCTTGACAGGGAAGGAGAACTATGGCTACACCTTC
CASSRLTGKENYGYTF
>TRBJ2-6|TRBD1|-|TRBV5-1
TGCGCCAGCAGCGAAGGGACAGGGGGCGCTGGGGCCAACGTCCTGACTTTC
CASSEGTGGAGANVLTF
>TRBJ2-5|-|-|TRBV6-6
TGTGCCAGCAGTTACGAGTTGGGGGGGACCCAGTACTTC
CASSYELGGTQYF
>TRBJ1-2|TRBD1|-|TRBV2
TGTGCCAGCCCGAGGGACAGGGGGCAATCTAACTATGGCTACACCTTC
CASPRDRGQSNYGYTF
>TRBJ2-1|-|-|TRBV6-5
TGTGCCAGCAGTTACTCTGACCCGGTAAGGGGGAATGAGCAGTTCTTC
CASSYSDPVRGNEQFF
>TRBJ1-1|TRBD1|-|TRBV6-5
TGTGCCAGTCGGGACAGGGCATCGTACACTGAAGCTTTCTTT
CASRDRASYTEAFF
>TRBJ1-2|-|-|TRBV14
TGTGCCAGCAGCCCAGACGCTAACTATGGCTACACCTTC
CASSPDANYGYTF
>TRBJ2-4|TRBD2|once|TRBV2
TGTGCCAGCAGTGAATGGCCGGGAGGCATTCAGTACTTC
CASSEWPGGIQYF
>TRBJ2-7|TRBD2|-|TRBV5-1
TGCGCCAGCAGCCCGGGCGGGCTAGCGGATATCTACGAGCAGTACTTC
CASSPGGLADIYEQYF
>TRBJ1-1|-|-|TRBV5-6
TGTGCCAGCAGCGGCGCGGGGGCAAGGGGGACTGAAGCTTTCTTT
CASSGAGARGTEAFF
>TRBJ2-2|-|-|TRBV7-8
TGTGCCAGCAGCTATACGGAACAGGGCATCGGCGGGGAGCTGTTTTTT
CASSYTEQGIGGELFF
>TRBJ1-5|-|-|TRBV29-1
TGCAGCGTCGGAGGGGACGGCAATCAGCCCCAGCATTTT
CSVGGDGNQPQHF
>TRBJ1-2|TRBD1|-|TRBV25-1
TGTGCCACCGCCCCAGGGGGCCCATCCTATGGCTACACCTTC
CATAPGGPSYGYTF
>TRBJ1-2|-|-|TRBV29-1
TGCAGCGTTGAAGATGGGAAGGGGTACACCTTC
CSVEDGKGYTF
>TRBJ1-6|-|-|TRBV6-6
TGTGCCAGCAGCCAGGGAAGCTCCTATAATTCACCCCTCCACTTT
CASSQGSSYNSPLHF
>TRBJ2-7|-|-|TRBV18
TGTGCCAGCTATGGAGGGGAGTCGGCCGAGCAGTACTTC
CASYGGESAEQYF
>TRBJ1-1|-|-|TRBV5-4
TGTGCCAGCAGCCCCCAAAGGTCGGGAGGCACTGAAGCTTTCTTT
CASSPQRSGGTEAFF
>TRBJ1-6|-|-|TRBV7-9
TGTGCCAGCAGCTTATATGCAGAAAATTCACCCCTCCACTTT
CASSLYAENSPLHF
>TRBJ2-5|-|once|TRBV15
TGTGCCACCAGCAGAGATGTAAAGATATCGGGGAGGGAGACCCAGTACTTC
CATSRDVKISGRETQYF
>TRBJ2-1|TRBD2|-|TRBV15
TGTGCCACCAGCAGAGGTGGTCAGCGGGGGACCCGAGGCAATGAGCAGTTCTTC
CATSRGGQRGTRGNEQFF
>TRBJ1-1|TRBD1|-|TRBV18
TGTGCCAGCTCACCCTTAGACAGGGGAGGTGAAGCTTTCTTT
CASSPLDRGGEAFF
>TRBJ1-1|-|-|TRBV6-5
TGTGCCAGCAGTACAGTGAACACTGAAGCTTTCTTT
CASSTVNTEAFF
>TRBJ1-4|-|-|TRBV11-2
TGTGCCAGCAGCCCCAAAGGGATAGGGGCGGATAATGAAAAACTGTTTTTT
CASSPKGIGADNEKLFF
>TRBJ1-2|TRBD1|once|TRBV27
TGTGCCAGCAGTTTATCAGGACAGGGGGGCTATGGCTACACCTTC
CASSLSGQGGYGYTF
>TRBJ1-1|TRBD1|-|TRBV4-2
TGTGCCAGCAGCCACCCCGGACAGGGGAACACTGAAGCTTTCTTT
CASSHPGQGNTEAFF
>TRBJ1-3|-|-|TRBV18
TGTGCCAGCTCACCCTTTTTTGGGGAGGCAAACACCATATATTTT
CASSPFFGEANTIYF
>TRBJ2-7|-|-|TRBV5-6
TGTGCCAGCAGCTTGGGAGGGTCTCAAGTCTCCTACGAGCAGTACTTC
CASSLGGSQVSYEQYF